This TCR beta chain is drawn from a study of blood T cell repertoires in COVID-19. About the study: Spain, Italy and the United States supplied samples that represented acute and convalescent COVID-19.

In germline, CDR1 is SEHNR, CDR2 FQNEAQ (reference sequence). The CDR3 has 10 amino acids. Trimming cost V 8 bases and J 11 bases, with 12 bases left between them. Some clones are missing from TCRdb's copy, which holds only in-frame ones; the method was immunoSEQ multiplex PCR. The sample contains roughly 250,000 clones, 80% to 90% of which appear only once. Which cohort a participant joined came from the clinical history participants gave. The material sequenced was PBMCs or T cells enriched from blood (not recorded which). This receptor was identified in a woman aged 25 to 39 who had recovered from COVID-19. The chain carries TRBV7-9 and TRBJ1-2; no reliable D call. CDR3 region: CASRGRAYTF. The CDR3 coding sequence is TGTGCCAGCCGCGGCAGAGCTTACACCTTC.